Listed here are 29 T cell receptor beta chains from one sample, sequenced in a study of human T cells and chemical hapten exposure. TCRdb used MiXCR to reprocess the RACE reads, holding one entry per CDR3 protein. Of roughly 180,000 distinct CDR3 sequences listed, around 22% are singletons. Time point: patch test 1, 2 weeks after DPC sensitization. The treatment: therapeutic diphenylcyclopropenone sensitization with weekly scalp DPC. The sample was whole blood, taken in connection with sensitization to the hapten diphenylcyclopropenone (DPC). The receptors were gathered from a woman in her 50s with alopecia areata. Some clones in this sample may be carry-over from other donors' samples.

The chain couples TRBV4-2 to TRBJ2-3; D is possibly TRBD2 (6 bases). The V and J ends lost 5 bases and 3 bases respectively, with 21 bases between them. Germline-derived CDR1 and CDR2 are LGHNA and YNFKEQ. There are 17 residues in the CDR3. The CDR3 DNA follows: TGTGCCAGCAGCGGGGGGACCCGGGAGTTATTGACAGATACGCAGTATTTT. Encoded protein: CASSGGTRELLTDTQYF.

The chain is built from TRBV6-2 or TRBV6-3 and TRBJ2-1; D perhaps matches TRBD2 (5 bases). The CDR3 has 13 residues. Germline values: CDR1 MNHEY, CDR2 SVGEGT. Trimming took 11 bases from V and 5 from J, leaving 16 bases between them. Here the CDR3 DNA reads TGTGCCGGGAGCACTCAAACAGACAATGAGCAGTTCTTC. It translates to CAGSTQTDNEQFF.

The genes are TRBV2 and TRBJ1-5; D gene ambiguous. V lost 8 bases and J 0 bases, leaving 8 bases between the germline ends. CDR1 SNHLY and CDR2 FYNNEI come from the germline V gene. The CDR3 has 13 amino acids. CDR3 sequence reads: CASLQDSNQPQHF. DNA of the CDR3: TGTGCCAGCCTGCAGGATAGCAATCAGCCCCAGCATTTT.

In this sample, this clonotype turned up many times. The chain employs TRBV5-1 and TRBJ1-5, with a possible D match to TRBD1 (6 bases). Looked up from germline, CDR1 is SGHRS and CDR2 is YFSETQ. The CDR3 is 15 amino acids. Trimming removed 4 bases at V and 3 bases at J, with 14 bases between. CDR3 sequence reads: CASSITGTNNQPQHF. The CDR3 nucleotides are TGCGCCAGCAGCATCACCGGGACAAACAATCAGCCCCAGCATTTT.

CDR3 DNA: TGTGCCAGCAGTTGGACGGCTCTCACTGAAGCTTTCTTT. Translated, it gives CASSWTALTEAFF. The chain has TRBV12-3 or TRBV12-4 and TRBJ1-1; D not certain. The CDR3 length is 13 residues. With 4 bases removed from V and 4 bases from J, the gap between germline ends came to 10 bases.

The chain uses TRBV5-1 and TRBJ2-1, with 11 nucleotides matching TRBD2. This CDR3 region has 17 residues. Germline values: CDR1 SGHRS, CDR2 YFSETQ. With 0 bases clipped from V and 4 bases from J, the junction kept 6 bases outside the gene matches. CDR3 in amino acids: CASSLGGLAGGYNEQFF. Written as DNA, the CDR3 is TGCGCCAGCAGCTTGGGGGGTCTAGCGGGAGGATACAATGAGCAGTTCTTC. Variable domain in full (rest from reference TRBV5-1 and TRBJ2-1): KAGVTQTPRYLIKTRGQQVTLSCSPISGHRSVSWYQQTPGQGLQFLFEYFSETQRNKGNFPGRFSGRQFSNSRSEMNVSTLELGDSALYLCASSLGGLAGGYNEQFFGPGTRLTVL.

This chain uses TRBV19 with TRBJ2-1; 8 bases agree with TRBD1. The CDR3 consists of 14 residues. Unmatched junction bases numbered 8, after V lost 6 bases and J lost 7 bases. CDR1 is LNHDA, CDR2 SQIVND, per germline (reference sequence). CDR3 sequence reads: CASRYDRTGNEQFF. The CDR3 nucleotides are TGTGCCAGTAGATACGATAGGACAGGGAATGAGCAGTTCTTC.

The rearrangement joins TRBV6-2 or TRBV6-3 to TRBJ2-1, with D perhaps assigned TRBD1 or TRBD2 (6 bases each). V was trimmed by 7 bases and J by 7 bases, leaving 26 bases between them. CDR3 length: 17 amino acids. In germline, CDR1 is MNHEY, CDR2 SVGEGT. The CDR3 DNA reads as TGTGCCAGCATTCCGAACAAGGGGGGATTGGCCTTGAATGAGCAGTTCTTC. It translates to CASIPNKGGLALNEQFF.

The V gene is TRBV20-1, the J gene TRBJ2-7; possible D gene TRBD2, 5 bases. V lost 6 bases and J lost 4, with 13 bases in between. This CDR3 contains 12 residues. In germline, CDR1 is DFQATT, CDR2 SNEGSKA (reference sequence). The CDR3 DNA reads as TGCAGTGCGGCCCAGACGGGATACGAGCAGTACTTC. Its translation is CSAAQTGYEQYF.

This clonotype was found a few times. This chain joins TRBV2 and TRBJ1-5; D perhaps matches TRBD1 (6 bases). The CDR3 is 13 amino acids. CDR1 and CDR2 from the germline V gene are SNHLY and FYNNEI. The germline V and J ends were trimmed by 8 bases and 3 bases, with 11 bases remaining between them. The CDR3 spells CASGGGINQPQHF. The CDR3 DNA sequence: TGTGCCAGCGGCGGGGGCATCAATCAGCCCCAGCATTTT. The variable domain in full, completed from reference TRBV2 and TRBJ1-5, reads EPEVTQTPSHQVTQMGQEVILRCVPISNHLYFYWYRQILGQKVEFLVSFYNNEISEKSEIFDDQFSVERPDGSNFTLKIRSTKLEDSAMYFCASGGGINQPQHFGDGTRLSIL.

V usage is TRBV10-1 and J usage is TRBJ2-3, with TRBD2 matching 16 bases. Losses at the gene ends were 3 bases for V and 4 bases for J; bases not matched to a gene: 1. The CDR3 is made up of 16 amino acids. Germline V lookup: CDR1 WNHNN, CDR2 SYGVQD (reference sequence). CDR3 DNA sequence: TGCGCCAGCAGTGATGGGACTAGCGGGAGGGCAGATACGCAGTATTTT. It codes for CASSDGTSGRADTQYF.

The chain links TRBV5-1 to TRBJ2-3; maybe TRBD2 (5 bases). CDR1 SGHRS and CDR2 YFSETQ come from the germline V gene. This CDR3 is 19 amino acids long. Trimming took 0 bases from V and 0 from J, leaving 20 bases between them. The CDR3 region has the DNA TGCGCCAGCAGCTTGGCCGAAGGAGTCAGCGGAACTAGCACAGATACGCAGTATTTT. Residues: CASSLAEGVSGTSTDTQYF.

This clonotype has a handful of counts. J is TRBJ1-1 and V is TRBV15; TRBD1 matches at 7 bases. Per germline, CDR1 LNHNV and CDR2 YYDKDF (reference sequence). Unmatched junction bases numbered 19, after V lost 4 bases and J lost 8 bases. The CDR3 is made up of 17 amino acids. The CDR3 spells CATSTSPGTAPLGEAFF. In nucleotides, the CDR3 is TGTGCCACCAGCACCTCCCCGGGGACAGCGCCTTTAGGGGAAGCTTTCTTT.

This clonotype appeared many times. This sequence joins TRBV7-2 and TRBJ2-3; the D gene is possibly TRBD1 (5 bases). CDR1 SGHTA and CDR2 FQGNSA come from the germline V gene. This CDR3 is 15 amino acids long. Between the trimmed V and J ends, which lost 4 bases and 1 base, there was a span of 12 bases. The CDR3 spells CASSYRGRGTDTQYF. The CDR3, as DNA: TGTGCCAGCAGCTACCGCGGCAGGGGCACAGATACGCAGTATTTT.

This clonotype was seen at least ten times. The V gene is TRBV12-3 or TRBV12-4, the J gene TRBJ1-1; TRBD1 matches 7 bases. V shed 8 bases and J 1 base; nucleotides not matched to a gene: 7. The CDR3 contains 14 residues. The CDR3 coding sequence is TGTGCCAGCGGGAGACAGGGCGGGAACACTGAAGCTTTCTTT. Amino acids: CASGRQGGNTEAFF.

This clonotype was counted between two and nine times. The chain has TRBV3-1 and TRBJ2-2; TRBD2 agrees at 8 bases. Trimming took 0 bases from V and 4 from J; bases not matched to a gene: 16. The germline V gene has CDR1 LGHDT and CDR2 YNNKEL (reference sequence). The CDR3 is 20 amino acids. CDR3 residues: CASSQENIVLAGTPTGELFF. DNA for the CDR3: TGTGCCAGCAGCCAAGAGAATATCGTATTAGCGGGAACACCCACCGGGGAGCTGTTTTTT.

Here the CDR3 reads CSVDTSGSRGEQYF. The CDR3 nucleotides are TGCAGCGTGGACACTAGCGGGAGTCGGGGGGAGCAGTACTTC. The chain uses TRBV29-1 and TRBJ2-7; the match to TRBD2 covers 11 bases. J was trimmed by 7 bases and V by 6 bases; bases with no gene match: 11. This CDR3 is 14 amino acids long. Germline V CDR1 and CDR2: SQVTM, ANQGSEA.

In this sample, this clonotype turned up many times. The V and J genes are TRBV20-1 and TRBJ2-4, with D unresolved. The ends were cut back, 2 bases at V and 2 bases at J, with 13 bases in the middle. Germline V gives CDR1 DFQATT, CDR2 SNEGSKA (reference sequence). The CDR3 length is 15 residues. The CDR3, as DNA: TGCAGTGCTAGAAATTCAGGAGAAACCAAAAACATTCAGTACTTC. Its translation is CSARNSGETKNIQYF.

In its sample, this clonotype was seen a few times. The chain links TRBV7-6 to TRBJ1-1; perhaps TRBD1 as D (6 bases). CDR1 and CDR2 from the germline V gene are SGHVS and FNYEAQ. This CDR3 is built from 15 residues. V was shortened by 5 bases and J by 3 bases, with 16 bases between the two germline ends. CDR3 in DNA: TGTGCCAGCAGCGCTCTACAGGGAATGTACACTGAAGCTTTCTTT. Translating it yields CASSALQGMYTEAFF.

In this sample, this clonotype turned up many times. The chain has TRBV20-1 and TRBJ2-1, with TRBD2 matching over 11 bases. The CDR3 runs 18 residues. Germline V CDR1 and CDR2: DFQATT, SNEGSKA (reference sequence). V gave up 6 bases and J gave up 5 bases; unmatched junction bases: 18. This CDR3 is CSAAPGGLAGGTNNEQFF. DNA for the CDR3: TGCAGTGCCGCGCCTGGGGGTCTAGCGGGAGGTACGAACAATGAGCAGTTCTTC.

The V gene is TRBV10-3, the J gene TRBJ1-1; 9 bases fit TRBD1. The CDR3 is 13 residues long. The ends lost 9 bases at V and 0 bases at J; junction bases unmatched: 2. Germline CDR1 and CDR2: ENHRY and SYGVKD. CDR3 in amino acids: CAIGQGMNTEAFF. The CDR3, as DNA: TGTGCCATTGGACAGGGGATGAACACTGAAGCTTTCTTT.

This clonotype turned up a few times. The V gene is TRBV20-1, the J gene TRBJ2-5; a weak D match, TRBD1 (5 bases). The V and J ends lost 3 bases and 5 bases respectively, with 19 bases between them. Germline V gene sequence: CDR1 DFQATT, CDR2 SNEGSKA (reference sequence). CDR3 length: 15 amino acids. The chain's CDR3 is CSARGSRARAETQYF. CDR3 coding DNA: TGCAGTGCTAGGGGTTCCAGGGCGCGAGCGGAGACCCAGTACTTC.

The rearrangement uses TRBV11-2 and TRBJ1-1, with D possibly being TRBD1 (5 bases). This CDR3 is 15 amino acids long. With 2 bases removed from V and 4 bases from J, the gap between germline ends came to 14 bases. The germline gives CDR1 SGHAT, CDR2 FQNNGV. CDR3 nucleotide sequence: TGTGCCAGCAGCTTAATACGGGGCTCGATCACTGAAGCTTTCTTT. Amino acid sequence: CASSLIRGSITEAFF.

The chain recombines TRBV7-2 with TRBJ2-1, with TRBD2 matching over 16 bases. The CDR3 covers 18 residues. In germline, CDR1 is SGHTA, CDR2 FQGNSA. V lost 1 base and J lost 6; bases outside the gene matches: 6. The CDR3 is CASSLGRGLAGGRNEQFF. For the CDR3, the DNA is TGTGCCAGCAGCTTAGGTCGGGGACTAGCGGGAGGGCGCAATGAGCAGTTCTTC.

This clonotype was seen more than once but under ten times. This chain joins TRBV20-1 and TRBJ2-3; D is perhaps TRBD1 (6 bases). The ends were cut back, 1 base at V and 11 bases at J, with 16 bases in the middle. Germline V gene data show CDR1 as DFQATT and CDR2 as SNEGSKA (reference sequence). The CDR3 spans 13 residues. The CDR3 sequence is CSARALTGQEQYF. Here the CDR3 DNA reads TGCAGTGCTAGAGCCTTGACAGGTCAGGAGCAGTATTTT.

Only a few counts were recorded for this clonotype. The CDR3 DNA reads TGTGCCAGCACCCCAAGGACAGGGAGGGGCACTGAAGCTTTCTTT. Amino acid sequence: CASTPRTGRGTEAFF. V usage is TRBV12-3 or TRBV12-4 and J usage is TRBJ1-1; 8 bases fit TRBD1. Trimming at V came to 7 bases and at J to 4 bases, leaving 11 bases not matched to a gene. CDR3 length equals 15 residues.

V gene TRBV15 combines with J gene TRBJ2-2, with 7 nucleotides matching TRBD1. The CDR3 has 14 amino acids. V lost 6 bases to trimming and J lost 0 bases; unmatched junction nucleotides: 1. Germline CDR1 LNHNV, CDR2 YYDKDF (reference sequence). CDR3 nucleotide sequence: TGTGCCACCAGGCAGGGGGCGAACACCGGGGAGCTGTTTTTT. Amino acids: CATRQGANTGELFF.

A word on this clonotype: At one end the junction does not follow the germline gene, possibly because of a read error. J is TRBJ2-7 and V is TRBV5-5; D possibly corresponds to TRBD2 (5 bases). The CDR3 loop spans 14 amino acids. In germline, CDR1 is SGHKS, CDR2 YYEKEE (reference sequence). In DNA, the CDR3 is TGTGTCAGCAGCTTGGACTGGAGCTCCTACGAGCAGTACTTC. It codes for CVSSLDWSSYEQYF.

The V call is TRBV9, the J call TRBJ2-7; D is possibly TRBD1 (5 bases). Germline values: CDR1 SGDLS, CDR2 YYNGEE. Trimming removed 3 bases from V and 3 bases from J, with 13 bases in between. The CDR3 contains 14 residues. CDR3 coding DNA: TGTGCCAGCAGCGCCCAGGGCAATGGCTACGAGCAGTACTTC. Amino acids: CASSAQGNGYEQYF.